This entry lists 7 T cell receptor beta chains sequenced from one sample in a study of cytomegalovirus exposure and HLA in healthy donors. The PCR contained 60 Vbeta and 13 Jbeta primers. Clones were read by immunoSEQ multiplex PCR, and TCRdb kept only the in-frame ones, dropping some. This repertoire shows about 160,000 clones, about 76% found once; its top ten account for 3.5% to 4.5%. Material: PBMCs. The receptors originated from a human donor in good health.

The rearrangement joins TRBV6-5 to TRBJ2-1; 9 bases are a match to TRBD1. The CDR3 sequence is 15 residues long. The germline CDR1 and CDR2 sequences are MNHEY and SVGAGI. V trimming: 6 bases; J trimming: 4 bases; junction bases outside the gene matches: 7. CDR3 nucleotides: TGTGCCAGCAGGGCCGGGACAGGGCGTTACAATGAGCAGTTCTTC. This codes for CASRAGTGRYNEQFF.

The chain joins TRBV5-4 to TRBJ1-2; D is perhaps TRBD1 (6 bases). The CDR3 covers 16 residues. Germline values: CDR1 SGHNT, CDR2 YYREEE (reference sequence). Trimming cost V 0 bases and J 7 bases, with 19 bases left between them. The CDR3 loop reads CASSLGPQGTRGGYTF. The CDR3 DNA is TGTGCCAGCAGCTTGGGACCACAGGGAACCAGAGGTGGCTACACCTTC.

CDR3 DNA: TGTGCCTGGAGAAGGGGCAACTCTGGAAACACCATATATTTT. As protein: CAWRRGNSGNTIYF. This chain connects TRBV30 to TRBJ1-3; possibly TRBD1 for D (5 bases). V shed 3 bases and J shed 0 bases, with 9 bases lying between them. Per the germline V gene, CDR1 is GTSNPN and CDR2 is SVGIG (reference sequence). CDR3 length equals 14 residues.

CDR3 bases: TGCGCCAGCAGTGAGTCCACCGGTTTTTCCTACGAGCAGTACTTC. Translating it yields CASSESTGFSYEQYF. The rearrangement joins TRBV10-2 to TRBJ2-7; D ambiguous. Germline CDR1 WSHSY, CDR2 SAAADI. V lost 0 bases and J lost 1, with 10 bases in between. The CDR3 contains 15 residues.

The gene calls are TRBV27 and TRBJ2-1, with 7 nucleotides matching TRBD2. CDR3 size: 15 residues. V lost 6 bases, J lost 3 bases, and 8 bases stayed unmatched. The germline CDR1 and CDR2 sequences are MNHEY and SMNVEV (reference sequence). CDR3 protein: CASRKEGGFYNEQFF. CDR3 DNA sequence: TGTGCCAGCAGGAAAGAGGGAGGGTTCTACAATGAGCAGTTCTTC.

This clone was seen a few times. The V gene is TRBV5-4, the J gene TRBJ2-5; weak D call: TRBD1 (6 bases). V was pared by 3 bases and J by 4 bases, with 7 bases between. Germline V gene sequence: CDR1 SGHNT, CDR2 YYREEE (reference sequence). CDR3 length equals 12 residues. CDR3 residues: CASSWDTETQYF. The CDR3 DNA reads TGTGCCAGCAGCTGGGACACAGAGACCCAGTACTTC.

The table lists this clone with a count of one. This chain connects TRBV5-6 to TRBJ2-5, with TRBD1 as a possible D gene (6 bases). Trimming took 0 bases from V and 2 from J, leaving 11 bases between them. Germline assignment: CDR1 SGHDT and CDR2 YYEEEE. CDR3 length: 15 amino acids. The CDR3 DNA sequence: TGTGCCAGCAGCTTGGTCACAGGGATACAAGAGACCCAGTACTTC. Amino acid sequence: CASSLVTGIQETQYF. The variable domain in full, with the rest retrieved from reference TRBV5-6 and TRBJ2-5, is DAGVTQSPTHLIKTRGQQVTLRCSPKSGHDTVSWYQQALGQGPQFIFQYYEEEERQRGNFPDRFSGHQFPNYSSELNVNALLLGDSALYLCASSLVTGIQETQYFGPGTRLLVL.